This TCR beta chain was captured in a study of beta chain features in type 1 diabetes. Overall study: Healthy donors, compared against patients, showed similar age, gender and cell yields. Whole-study findings and limits: More deletions and fewer insertions at VDJ junctions were seen in type 1 diabetes patients. Among patients with Type 1 diabetes, TCRB CDR3s were moderately but significantly shorter in every one of the four CD4+ subsets. The study notes PCR might favor shorter templates equally in patients and controls.

The CDR3 is made up of 12 amino acids. Trimming removed 4 bases from V and 5 bases from J, with 8 bases in between. The germline gives CDR1 MGHDK, CDR2 SYGVNS. Isolated RNA was reverse transcribed in full, so expressed TCRB transcripts were sequenced. TCRdb's table, derived via immunoSEQ multiplex PCR, lists solely in-frame clones and lacks some. This sample yields around 150,000 clones, of which around 8.4% are seen a single time; 0.45% to 0.55% belongs to the top ten. The single heparinised draw taken from each donor contained about 110 mL of blood on average. This clone appeared a few times. What it binds is not known.

The sample comprised central memory CD4+ T cells from blood. V usage is TRBV25-1 and J usage is TRBJ1-2, with a weak D call TRBD1 (6 bases). The sequence was obtained from a woman under 30 with type 1 diabetes. The DNA for the CDR3 is TGTGCCAGCAGTGCCGGGACATATGGCTACACCTTC. Amino acid sequence: CASSAGTYGYTF.